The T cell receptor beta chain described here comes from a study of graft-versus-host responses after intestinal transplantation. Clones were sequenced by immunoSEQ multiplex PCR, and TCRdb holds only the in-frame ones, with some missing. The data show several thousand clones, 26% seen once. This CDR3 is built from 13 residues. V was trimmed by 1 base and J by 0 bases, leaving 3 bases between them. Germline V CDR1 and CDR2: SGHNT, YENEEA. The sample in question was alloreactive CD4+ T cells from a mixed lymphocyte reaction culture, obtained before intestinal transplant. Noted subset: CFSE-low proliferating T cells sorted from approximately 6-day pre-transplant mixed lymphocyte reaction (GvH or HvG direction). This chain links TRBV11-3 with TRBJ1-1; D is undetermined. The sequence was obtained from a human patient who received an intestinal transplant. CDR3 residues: CASSLGVNTEAFF. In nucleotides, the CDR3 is TGTGCCAGCAGCTTAGGGGTGAACACTGAAGCTTTCTTT.